This TCR beta chain is from a study of technical replicates of blood from several donors. Trimming pared 0 bases from V and 4 bases from J, leaving 16 bases between. The CDR3 covers 17 residues. Germline-derived CDR1 and CDR2 are SGHRS and YFSETQ. TCRdb's copy holds only in-frame clones and misses some; the assay was immunoSEQ multiplex PCR. Among 70,000 to 75,000 clones listed, 95% were seen once. The chain is built from TRBV5-1 and TRBJ2-2; the D gene is possibly TRBD2 (6 bases). This sequence was found in a human donor in good health. Material for sequencing was T cells isolated from PBMCs. As DNA, the CDR3 is TGCGCCAGCAGCTTGGCGCCCCGGGGGTTAACCACCGGGGAGCTGTTTTTT. The encoded protein is CASSLAPRGLTTGELFF.